This T cell receptor beta chain came from a study of cytomegalovirus exposure and HLA in healthy donors. Use of 60 Vbeta and 13 Jbeta primers characterized the PCR. The table came from immunoSEQ multiplex PCR; TCRdb's copy has only in-frame clones and leaves some out. The sample carries approximately 110,000 clones, about four fifths recorded once. V was shortened by 3 bases and J by 0 bases, with 12 bases between the two germline ends. Looked up from germline, CDR1 is MNHEY and CDR2 is SMNVEV (reference sequence). CDR3 length equals 15 residues. The receptor comes from a man aged 35 to 55 in good health and CMV-seronegative. The chain links TRBV27 to TRBJ2-7; D is perhaps TRBD1 (8 bases). Sequenced material: PBMCs. CDR3 in amino acids: CASSLDREGSYEQYF. The DNA of the CDR3 is TGTGCCAGCAGTTTGGACAGGGAGGGCTCCTACGAGCAGTACTTC.